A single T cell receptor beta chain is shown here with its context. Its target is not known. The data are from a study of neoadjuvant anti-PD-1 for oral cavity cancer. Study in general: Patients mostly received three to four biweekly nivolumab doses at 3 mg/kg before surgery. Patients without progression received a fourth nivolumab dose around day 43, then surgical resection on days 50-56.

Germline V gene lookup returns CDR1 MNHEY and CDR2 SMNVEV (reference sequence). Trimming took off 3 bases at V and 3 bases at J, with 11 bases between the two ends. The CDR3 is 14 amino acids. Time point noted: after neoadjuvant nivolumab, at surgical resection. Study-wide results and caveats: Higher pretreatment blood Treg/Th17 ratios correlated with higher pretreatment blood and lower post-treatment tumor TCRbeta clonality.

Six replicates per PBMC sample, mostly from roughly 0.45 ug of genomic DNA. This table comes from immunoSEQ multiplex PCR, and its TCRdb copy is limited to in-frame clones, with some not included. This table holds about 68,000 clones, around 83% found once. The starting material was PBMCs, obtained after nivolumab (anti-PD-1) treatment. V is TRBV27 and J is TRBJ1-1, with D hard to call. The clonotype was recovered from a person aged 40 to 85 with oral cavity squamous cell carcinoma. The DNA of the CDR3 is TGTGCCAGCAGTTTCGGGCAGGACCACACTGAAGCTTTCTTT. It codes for CASSFGQDHTEAFF.